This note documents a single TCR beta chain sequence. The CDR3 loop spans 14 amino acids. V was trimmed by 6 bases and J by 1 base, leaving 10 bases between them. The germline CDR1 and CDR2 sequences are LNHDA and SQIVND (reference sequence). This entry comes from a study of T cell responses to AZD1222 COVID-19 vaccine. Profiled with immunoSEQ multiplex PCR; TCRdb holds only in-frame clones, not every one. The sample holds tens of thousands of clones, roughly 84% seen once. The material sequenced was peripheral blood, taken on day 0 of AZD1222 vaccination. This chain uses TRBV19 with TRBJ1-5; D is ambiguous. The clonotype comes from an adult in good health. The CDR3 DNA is TGTGCCAGTAGCCTGGAGGGAAGCAATCAGCCCCAGCATTTT. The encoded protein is CASSLEGSNQPQHF.